A single sample is the source of the 23 T cell receptor beta chains below, sequenced in a study of T-cell reconstitution after alpha-beta-depleted transplantation in children. Using unique molecular identifiers, the investigators prepared the TCRbeta library. One entry per CDR3 protein, called by TCRdb with MiXCR from the PCR reads. The sample consists of a few hundred thousand distinct CDR3 sequences, roughly a quarter of them appearing once. Here the sequenced sample was PBMCs, taken before TCRalphabeta/CD19-depleted stem cell transplant. The source of these receptors is a girl aged 2 to 9 with Fanconi anemia, due to receive a stem cell transplant.

In its sample, this clonotype was seen many times. The chain links TRBV20-1 to TRBJ2-5; 7 bases are a match to TRBD2. Losses at the gene ends were 4 bases for V and 0 bases for J; bases not matched to a gene: 5. Looked up from germline, CDR1 is DFQATT and CDR2 is SNEGSKA (reference sequence). The CDR3 is made up of 14 amino acids. CDR3 in amino acids: CSATGLRHQETQYF. CDR3 coding DNA: TGCAGTGCTACGGGACTACGGCACCAAGAGACCCAGTACTTC.

This clonotype showed up many times. The chain carries TRBV5-1 and TRBJ2-1; 9 bases are a match to TRBD2. The J segment lost 2 bases and the V segment lost 3 bases, leaving 6 bases of the junction unmatched. This CDR3 is built from 16 residues. Germline CDR1 SGHRS, CDR2 YFSETQ. The CDR3 DNA sequence: TGCGCCAGCAGCTCCAGCGCGGGAGGGCCCTACAATGAGCAGTTCTTC. Translating gives CASSSSAGGPYNEQFF.

DNA of the CDR3: TGCAGTGCCCCCGCGTCCAGGGGAGGATACGAGCAGTACTTC. Protein sequence: CSAPASRGGYEQYF. The rearrangement uses TRBV20-1 and TRBJ2-7, with D possibly called TRBD1 or TRBD2 (6 bases each). Between the trimmed V and J ends, which lost 6 bases and 4 bases, there was a span of 19 bases. The germline V gene encodes CDR1 DFQATT and CDR2 SNEGSKA (reference sequence). CDR3 length: 14 residues.

The rearrangement joins TRBV20-1 to TRBJ2-3; D is undetermined. This CDR3 comprises 13 residues. Trimming took off 3 bases at V and 5 bases at J, with 12 bases between the two ends. Germline V gives CDR1 DFQATT, CDR2 SNEGSKA (reference sequence). This chain's CDR3 is CSARWAKLDTQYF. The CDR3 nucleotides read TGCAGTGCTAGGTGGGCTAAATTAGATACGCAGTATTTT.

This clonotype was found many times. CDR3: CASSFVGVAKNIQYF. DNA for the CDR3: TGTGCCAGCAGTTTTGTAGGCGTAGCCAAAAACATTCAGTACTTC. This chain connects TRBV12-3 or TRBV12-4 to TRBJ2-4; D is ambiguous. Trimming took 3 bases from V and 0 from J, leaving 9 bases between them. This CDR3 has 15 residues.

The V and J genes are TRBV29-1 and TRBJ2-7; TRBD2 agrees at 8 bases. After removal of 3 bases from V and 0 bases from J, the junction contained 7 bases not matched to a gene. CDR1 SQVTM and CDR2 ANQGSEA come from the germline V gene. There are 15 residues in the CDR3. This CDR3 reads CSVDDGTRSSYEQYF. DNA of the CDR3: TGCAGCGTTGATGATGGGACTAGGAGCTCCTACGAGCAGTACTTC.

Ten or more counts support this clonotype. The chain joins TRBV12-3 or TRBV12-4 to TRBJ2-7, with D perhaps TRBD1 or TRBD2 (5 bases each). The CDR3 runs 13 residues. V was pared by 9 bases and J by 1 base, with 13 bases between. For the CDR3, the DNA is TGTGCCAGTTCCGGGACGGCATCCTACGAGCAGTACTTC. This encodes CASSGTASYEQYF.

This chain connects TRBV19 to TRBJ2-1; TRBD2 aligns across 12 bases. Germline V CDR1 and CDR2: LNHDA, SQIVND (reference sequence). This CDR3 region has 14 residues. J lost 9 bases, V lost 4 bases, and 4 bases had no gene match. In nucleotides, the CDR3 is TGTGCCAGTAGTACTAGCGGGAGGGCCACTGAGCAGTTCTTC. Residues: CASSTSGRATEQFF.

The chain is built from TRBV5-1 and TRBJ2-7, with 9 bases matching TRBD1. The germline CDR1 and CDR2 sequences are SGHRS and YFSETQ. The trim removed 3 bases at V and 9 bases at J, leaving 13 bases unmatched. This CDR3 contains 15 residues. The CDR3 sequence: CASSSPGQGKRGQYF. The DNA for the CDR3 is TGCGCCAGCAGCTCTCCGGGACAGGGCAAGAGAGGGCAGTACTTC.

CDR3 protein: CASSPGQGAPLSYNEQFF. In DNA form, the CDR3 reads TGTGCCAGCAGCCCCGGACAGGGGGCCCCCCTCTCCTACAATGAGCAGTTCTTC. The V call is TRBV11-2, the J call TRBJ2-1; 11 bases are shared with TRBD1. This CDR3 is built from 18 residues. The V gene's germline CDR1 is SGHAT and CDR2 FQNNGV. The trim removed 5 bases at V and 0 bases at J, leaving 9 bases unmatched. The full variable domain, in which reference TRBV11-2 and TRBJ2-1 provide the parts outside the CDR3, is EAGVAQSPRYKIIEKRQSVAFWCNPISGHATLYWYQQILGQGPKLLIQFQNNGVVDDSQLPKDRFSAERLKGVDSTLKIQPAKLEDSAVYLCASSPGQGAPLSYNEQFFGPGTRLTVL.

This clonotype was detected a few times. This chain links TRBV7-2 with TRBJ2-1; 8 bases line up with TRBD2. Trimming at V came to 5 bases and at J to 14 bases, leaving 8 bases not matched to a gene. The CDR3 sequence is 12 residues long. CDR1 is SGHTA, CDR2 FQGNSA, per germline. The CDR3 here is CASSTRTSWEFF. In DNA form, the CDR3 reads TGTGCCAGCAGCACCAGGACTAGCTGGGAGTTCTTC.

The gene calls are TRBV5-1 and TRBJ2-6; D is undetermined. The germline gives CDR1 SGHRS, CDR2 YFSETQ. This CDR3 region has 15 residues. Trimming cost V 0 bases and J 3 bases, with 7 bases left between them. In DNA form, the CDR3 reads TGCGCCAGCAGCTTGGAAGTAGATGGGGCCAACGTCCTGACTTTC. This gives the protein CASSLEVDGANVLTF.

V and J are TRBV11-2 and TRBJ1-5; D not certain. Germline V gives CDR1 SGHAT, CDR2 FQNNGV. The CDR3 is 15 residues long. V was shortened by 4 bases and J by 4 bases, with 14 bases between the two germline ends. The CDR3 here is CASSYSGGINQPQHF. The CDR3 DNA reads as TGTGCCAGCAGCTACAGCGGAGGCATTAATCAGCCCCAGCATTTT.

This chain uses TRBV11-2 with TRBJ2-1; 7 bases map to TRBD2. The germline gives CDR1 SGHAT, CDR2 FQNNGV. The CDR3 has 15 amino acids. V shed 6 bases, J shed 7 bases, and the junction held 12 bases outside the gene matches. The CDR3 DNA follows: TGTGCCAGCAGTTACCAGCGGGGTGTGTGGAATGAGCAGTTCTTC. This translates into CASSYQRGVWNEQFF.

This clonotype has a handful of counts. This chain links TRBV5-1 with TRBJ1-6, with D perhaps TRBD1 (5 bases). The CDR3 extends over 15 amino acids. V was clipped by 2 bases and J by 4 bases, with 10 bases between them. Per germline, CDR1 SGHRS and CDR2 YFSETQ. The CDR3 DNA follows: TGCGCCAGCAGCTTAGGGGCCCCGTATAATTCACCCCTCCACTTT. Residues: CASSLGAPYNSPLHF.

This chain uses TRBV7-7 with TRBJ2-1, with unresolved D. V was clipped by 2 bases and J by 3 bases, with 8 bases between them. Germline V gives CDR1 SSHAT, CDR2 FNYEAQ (reference sequence). The CDR3 runs to 14 residues. The CDR3 sequence is CASSLSDNYNEQFF. The CDR3 coding sequence is TGTGCCAGCAGCTTATCAGACAACTACAATGAGCAGTTCTTC.

The rearrangement joins TRBV10-3 to TRBJ2-5; 8 bases align to TRBD2. The length of the CDR3 is 17 residues. From germline, CDR1 is ENHRY and CDR2 SYGVKD. The junction had 9 bases not matched to a gene; V was cut back by 0 bases and J by 3 bases. The CDR3 bases are TGTGCCATCAGTGAGTCGAAGGGTCTAGCGGGTGAAGAGACCCAGTACTTC. Protein sequence: CAISESKGLAGEETQYF.

This clonotype showed up many times. The chain links TRBV11-2 to TRBJ2-1, with a possible D match to TRBD1 (5 bases). Between the trimmed V and J ends, which lost 5 bases and 7 bases, there was a span of 21 bases. CDR3 length equals 16 residues. CDR1 and CDR2 from the germline V gene are SGHAT and FQNNGV. CDR3 protein: CASSPTTASPPNEQFF. The CDR3 region has the DNA TGTGCCAGCAGCCCCACGACAGCTTCACCTCCGAATGAGCAGTTCTTC.

This clonotype has only a few counts. J is TRBJ2-1 and V is TRBV12-5; D unresolved. The length of the CDR3 is 12 residues. V was shortened by 7 bases and J by 6 bases, with 10 bases between the two germline ends. Germline values: CDR1 LGHNT, CDR2 FRNRAP. The CDR3 loop is CASANGVNEQFF. In nucleotides, the CDR3 is TGTGCTAGTGCCAATGGGGTCAATGAGCAGTTCTTC.

This clonotype came up many times. The chain combines TRBV6-1 with TRBJ1-2; perhaps TRBD1 as D (6 bases). This CDR3 has 15 residues. Deletions cut 0 bases from V and 4 bases from J, with 12 bases between. Germline-derived CDR1 and CDR2 are MNHNS and SASEGT. The CDR3 DNA reads TGTGCCAGCAGTGAAGCGCTCCGGGGGCCCTATGGCTACACCTTC. The encoded protein is CASSEALRGPYGYTF.

This clonotype came up a few times. The chain carries TRBV7-3 and TRBJ2-7; D ambiguous. CDR1 and CDR2 from the germline V gene are SGHTA and FQGTGA. The V end lost 2 bases, the J end lost 3 bases, and 20 bases lay between the germline ends. The CDR3 spans 17 residues. CDR3 bases: TGTGCCAGCAGCTTATGGAGAGGATTTTTAGTTTTCTACGAGCAGTACTTC. This codes for CASSLWRGFLVFYEQYF.

At least ten counts were recorded for this clonotype. The chain combines TRBV28 with TRBJ1-6; D uncertain. Germline V gives CDR1 MDHEN, CDR2 SYDVKM. The CDR3 extends over 13 amino acids. V was cut by 8 bases and J by 6 bases, with 11 bases left in between. The CDR3 bases are TGTGCCAGCGGGCAAGATACTAATTCACCCCTCCACTTT. Translated, it gives CASGQDTNSPLHF.

V usage is TRBV29-1 and J usage is TRBJ2-3; tentatively, D is TRBD2 (6 bases). V lost 2 bases to trimming and J lost 2 bases, with 8 bases between them. CDR3 size: 13 residues. The germline V gene has CDR1 SQVTM and CDR2 ANQGSEA. This chain's CDR3 is CSVERGNTDTQYF. In DNA, the CDR3 is TGCAGCGTTGAACGGGGGAACACAGATACGCAGTATTTT.